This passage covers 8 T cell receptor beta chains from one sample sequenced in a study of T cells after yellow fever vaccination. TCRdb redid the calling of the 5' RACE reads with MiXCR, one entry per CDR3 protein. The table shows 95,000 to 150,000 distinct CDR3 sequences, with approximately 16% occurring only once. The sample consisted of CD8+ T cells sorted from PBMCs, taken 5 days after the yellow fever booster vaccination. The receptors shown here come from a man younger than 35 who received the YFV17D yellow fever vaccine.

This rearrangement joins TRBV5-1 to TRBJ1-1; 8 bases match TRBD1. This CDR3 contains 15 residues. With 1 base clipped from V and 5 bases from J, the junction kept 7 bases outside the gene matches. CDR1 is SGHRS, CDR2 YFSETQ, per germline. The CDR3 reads CASSLRTGIVTEAFF. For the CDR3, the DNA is TGCGCCAGCAGCTTGAGGACAGGGATCGTGACTGAAGCTTTCTTT.

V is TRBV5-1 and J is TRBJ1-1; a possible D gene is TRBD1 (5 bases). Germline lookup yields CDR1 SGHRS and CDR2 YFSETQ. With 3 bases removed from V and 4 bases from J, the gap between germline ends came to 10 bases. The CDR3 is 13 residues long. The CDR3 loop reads CASSSRGSTEAFF. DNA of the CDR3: TGCGCCAGCAGCTCGAGGGGAAGCACTGAAGCTTTCTTT.

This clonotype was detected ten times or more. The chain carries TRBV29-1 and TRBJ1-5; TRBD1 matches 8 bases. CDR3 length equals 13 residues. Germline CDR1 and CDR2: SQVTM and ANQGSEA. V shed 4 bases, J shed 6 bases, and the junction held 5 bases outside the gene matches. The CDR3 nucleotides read TGCAGCGTTGCCAGGGGGCTAGGTCAGCCCCAGCATTTT. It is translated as CSVARGLGQPQHF.

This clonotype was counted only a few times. The CDR3 DNA follows: TGCGCCAGCAGCCACGTGGAGACCGGGGAGCTGTTTTTT. Amino acid sequence: CASSHVETGELFF. The chain couples TRBV4-3 to TRBJ2-2; D gene unclear. V was trimmed by 3 bases and J by 5 bases, leaving 7 bases between them. The CDR3 contains 13 residues. Germline values: CDR1 LGHNA, CDR2 YSLEER.

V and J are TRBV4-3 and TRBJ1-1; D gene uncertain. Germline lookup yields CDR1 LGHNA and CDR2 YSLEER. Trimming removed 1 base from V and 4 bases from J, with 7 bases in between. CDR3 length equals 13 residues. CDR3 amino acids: CASSQAWTTEAFF. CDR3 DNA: TGCGCCAGCAGCCAAGCCTGGACCACTGAAGCTTTCTTT.

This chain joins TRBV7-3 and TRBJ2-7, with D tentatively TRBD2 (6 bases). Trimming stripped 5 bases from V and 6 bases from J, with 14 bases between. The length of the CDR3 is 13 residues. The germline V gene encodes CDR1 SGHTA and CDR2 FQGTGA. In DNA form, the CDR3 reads TGTGCCAGCAGCCGGGACGGCGGGACCGAGCAGTACGTC. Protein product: CASSRDGGTEQYV.

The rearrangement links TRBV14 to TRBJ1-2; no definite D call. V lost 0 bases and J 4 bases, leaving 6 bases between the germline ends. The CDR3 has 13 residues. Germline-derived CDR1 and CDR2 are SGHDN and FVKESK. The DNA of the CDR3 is TGTGCCAGCAGCCAAGATCTGGCCTATGGCTACACCTTC. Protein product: CASSQDLAYGYTF.

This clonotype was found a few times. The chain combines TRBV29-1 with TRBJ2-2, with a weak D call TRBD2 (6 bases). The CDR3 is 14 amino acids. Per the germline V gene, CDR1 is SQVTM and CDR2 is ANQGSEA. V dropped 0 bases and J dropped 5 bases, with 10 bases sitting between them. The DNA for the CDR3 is TGCAGCGTTGAAGATCTACGGGGGACCGGGGAGCTGTTTTTT. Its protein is CSVEDLRGTGELFF.